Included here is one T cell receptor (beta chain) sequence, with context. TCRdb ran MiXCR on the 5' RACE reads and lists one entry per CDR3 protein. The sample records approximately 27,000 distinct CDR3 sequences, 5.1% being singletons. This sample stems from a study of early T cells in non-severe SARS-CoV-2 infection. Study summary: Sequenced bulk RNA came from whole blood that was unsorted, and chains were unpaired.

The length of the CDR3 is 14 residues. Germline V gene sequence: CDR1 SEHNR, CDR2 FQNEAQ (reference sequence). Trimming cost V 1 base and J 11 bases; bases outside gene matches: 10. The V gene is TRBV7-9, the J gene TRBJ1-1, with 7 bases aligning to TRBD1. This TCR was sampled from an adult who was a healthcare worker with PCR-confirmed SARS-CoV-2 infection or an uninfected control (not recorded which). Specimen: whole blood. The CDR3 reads CASSLVQGGGEAFF. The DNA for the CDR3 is TGTGCCAGCAGCTTAGTTCAAGGGGGCGGCGAGGCTTTCTTT.